These 23 T cell receptor beta chains were sequenced from one sample in a study of T cells in Graves' hyperthyroidism and ophthalmopathy (dated by TCRdb to the late 2010s). Preparation of the library involved multiplex PCR. The sequencer listed for this sample is Illumina HiSeq 2000. Amplification of TCR beta CDR3 regions was carried out from RNA transcripts. The first round of RT-PCR for the TCR CDR3 was performed with the HTBI primer set and the Qiagen OneStep RT-PCR kit. TCRdb redid the processing of the public reads, applying fastp at Q25 and MiXCR, and retained in-frame beta chains. Rows with one shared CDR3 protein collapse into an entry with the most common genes and DNA. The sample table lists some 350,000 distinct CDR3 sequences, about an eighth of them with a count of one. Approximately 35% of the sample is in the top ten clones. The sequenced sample was blood. The receptors shown here come from a woman aged 40 to 50 with Graves' ophthalmopathy.

This clonotype was seen at least ten times. This chain uses TRBV28 with TRBJ2-1, with 9 bases that match TRBD2. Trimming at V came to 1 base and at J to 9 bases, leaving 7 bases not matched to a gene. Germline-derived CDR1 and CDR2 are MDHEN and SYDVKM. This CDR3 contains 15 residues. CDR3 in DNA: TGTGCCAGCAGTTTATTAGCGGGAGTTTGGGGTGAGCAGTTCTTC. Its translation is CASSLLAGVWGEQFF.

This clonotype was seen repeatedly, ten times or more. The rearrangement joins TRBV6-2 or TRBV6-3 to TRBJ2-3, with 7 bases fitting TRBD2. Per the germline V gene, CDR1 is MNHEY and CDR2 is SVGEGT. The CDR3 totals 16 residues. Losses at the gene ends were 2 bases for V and 4 bases for J; bases not matched to a gene: 9. The CDR3 DNA reads as TGTGCCAGCAGTTACGGAGGACTAGTCAGATCAGATACGCAGTATTTT. Its protein is CASSYGGLVRSDTQYF.

This clonotype was seen repeatedly, ten times or more. This chain links TRBV29-1 with TRBJ2-1, with 9 bases aligning to TRBD2. After removal of 3 bases from V and 5 bases from J, the junction contained 5 bases not matched to a gene. This CDR3 is 14 amino acids long. Germline CDR1 is SQVTM and CDR2 is ANQGSEA. Here the CDR3 reads CSVDASGTNNEQFF. CDR3 bases: TGCAGCGTTGACGCTAGCGGGACAAACAATGAGCAGTTCTTC.

This clonotype came up many times. The rearrangement joins TRBV27 to TRBJ1-2, with a possible D match to TRBD1 (6 bases). This CDR3 region has 15 residues. Trimming left V 3 bases short and J 5 bases short, with 16 bases between. Germline V CDR1 and CDR2: MNHEY, SMNVEV (reference sequence). This CDR3 reads CASSFSQGRTYGYTF. The DNA for the CDR3 is TGTGCCAGCAGTTTCTCACAGGGAAGGACGTATGGCTACACCTTC.

The chain uses TRBV25-1 and TRBJ1-2; D unclear. The germline gives CDR1 MGHDK, CDR2 SYGVNS. The CDR3 is 15 residues long. Trimming removed 1 base at V and 4 bases at J, with 13 bases between. The DNA of the CDR3 is TGTGCCAGCAGTGAATCGGGGAATCCTTTCTATGGCTACACCTTC. Translation: CASSESGNPFYGYTF.

This clonotype came up a few times. The genes are TRBV20-1 and TRBJ1-2; D unclear. The CDR3 covers 13 residues. Per the germline V gene, CDR1 is DFQATT and CDR2 is SNEGSKA (reference sequence). The CDR3 reads CRPGGVTSDGYTF. The CDR3 DNA reads as TGCAGACCAGGTGGGGTAACATCGGATGGCTACACCTTC.

This clonotype was picked up a small number of times. V is TRBV9 and J is TRBJ2-3; TRBD2 aligns across 10 bases. The J segment lost 4 bases and the V segment lost 3 bases, leaving 17 bases of the junction unmatched. This CDR3 contains 19 residues. Germline CDR1 is SGDLS and CDR2 is YYNGEE. This CDR3 is CASSGPRAHSGRYPDTQYF. CDR3 nucleotides: TGTGCCAGCAGCGGACCAAGGGCGCATAGCGGGAGGTACCCAGATACGCAGTATTTT. The entire variable domain, with the rest obtained from reference TRBV9 and TRBJ2-3, is as follows: DSGVTQTPKHLITATGQRVTLRCSPRSGDLSVYWYQQSLDQGLQFLIQYYNGEERAKGNILERFSAQQFPDLHSELNLSSLELGDSALYFCASSGPRAHSGRYPDTQYFGPGTRLTVL.

This clonotype was observed at least ten times. This chain links TRBV7-9 with TRBJ1-4; 7 nucleotides align to TRBD1. V shed 5 bases and J 4 bases; nucleotides not matched to a gene: 7. The length of the CDR3 is 15 residues. In germline, CDR1 is SEHNR, CDR2 FQNEAQ (reference sequence). CDR3 sequence reads: CASSPPGQYNEKLFF. The CDR3 DNA reads as TGTGCCAGCAGCCCCCCGGGACAGTATAATGAAAAACTGTTTTTT.

This clonotype was seen ten or more times. The CDR3 reads CASSPIVGFEKLFF. The CDR3 DNA reads as TGTGCCAGCAGTCCAATAGTAGGGTTCGAAAAACTGTTTTTT. The chain uses TRBV28 and TRBJ1-4; D not resolved. Looked up from germline, CDR1 is MDHEN and CDR2 is SYDVKM. There are 14 residues in the CDR3. Trimming removed 5 bases at V and 8 bases at J, with 15 bases between.

This clonotype was seen repeatedly, ten times or more. V usage is TRBV2 and J usage is TRBJ2-3; possible D gene TRBD1, 5 bases. CDR3 length: 12 residues. Trimming pared 3 bases from V and 5 bases from J, leaving 6 bases between. Germline V gives CDR1 SNHLY, CDR2 FYNNEI. CDR3 in DNA: TGTGCCAGCAGTGATCAGGGAGATACGCAGTATTTT. Translating gives CASSDQGDTQYF.

There are many counts of this clonotype. The chain combines TRBV12-3 or TRBV12-4 with TRBJ1-2, with TRBD1 identical over 9 bases. The CDR3 is 15 residues long. Germline trimming cut 3 bases from V and 5 bases from J; bases unmatched to any gene: 7. The chain's CDR3 is CASSFNPGTGYGYTF. CDR3 sequence (DNA): TGTGCCAGCAGTTTTAACCCCGGGACAGGGTATGGCTACACCTTC.

This clonotype was detected many times. V gene TRBV3-1 combines with J gene TRBJ2-1; 7 bases fit TRBD1. The CDR3 totals 14 residues. Looked up from germline, CDR1 is LGHDT and CDR2 is YNNKEL (reference sequence). J was trimmed by 3 bases and V by 7 bases; bases with no gene match: 6. DNA of the CDR3: TGTGCCAGCACGCCAGGGGGTGGCTACAATGAGCAGTTCTTC. It yields the protein CASTPGGGYNEQFF.

This clonotype was counted many times. The chain uses TRBV29-1 and TRBJ1-1, with D maybe TRBD1 (5 bases). The ends were cut back, 5 bases at V and 4 bases at J, with 14 bases in the middle. This CDR3 contains 13 residues. Per germline, CDR1 SQVTM and CDR2 ANQGSEA. The DNA for the CDR3 is TGCAGCGTTCCCGCCAGGGTGGGCACTGAAGCTTTCTTT. Its protein is CSVPARVGTEAFF.

The V gene is TRBV14, the J gene TRBJ1-2; D remains unclear. This CDR3 comprises 13 residues. Trimming took off 5 bases at V and 6 bases at J, with 13 bases between the two ends. Germline V gene sequence: CDR1 SGHDN, CDR2 FVKESK. CDR3 in amino acids: CASSYIHWDGYTF. The CDR3 DNA reads as TGTGCCAGCAGCTATATACATTGGGATGGCTACACCTTC.

This clonotype was observed a handful of times. The chain combines TRBV5-1 with TRBJ2-7; 7 bases are shared with TRBD1. CDR3 length equals 13 residues. Trimming at V came to 4 bases and at J to 3 bases, leaving 4 bases not matched to a gene. Germline CDR1 is SGHRS and CDR2 is YFSETQ. CDR3 region: CASSRGQDYEQYF. In nucleotides, the CDR3 is TGCGCCAGCAGCCGTGGACAGGACTACGAGCAGTACTTC.

The sample holds many counts of this clonotype. This chain uses TRBV5-6 with TRBJ2-3; D is undetermined. Looked up from germline, CDR1 is SGHDT and CDR2 is YYEEEE. Trimming left V 6 bases short and J 4 bases short, with 15 bases between. The CDR3 is made up of 14 amino acids. The CDR3 protein is CASTLYDRPDTQYF. The CDR3 bases are TGTGCCAGCACCCTCTACGACCGCCCAGATACGCAGTATTTT.

This clonotype has at least ten counts. This chain connects TRBV6-1 to TRBJ1-5, with TRBD1 as a possible D gene (5 bases). The V gene's germline CDR1 is MNHNS and CDR2 SASEGT. The CDR3 has 15 residues. Trimming shortened V by 0 bases and J by 6 bases, and 12 bases separated the two germline ends. In DNA, the CDR3 is TGTGCCAGCAGTGAAGCGGGGGGGAGATTTCAGCCCCAGCATTTT. It is translated as CASSEAGGRFQPQHF.

This chain joins TRBV11-2 and TRBJ2-1; D possibly uses TRBD1 or TRBD2 (5 bases each). The CDR3 is 15 amino acids. V was clipped by 5 bases and J by 5 bases, with 16 bases between them. Germline V gene data show CDR1 as SGHAT and CDR2 as FQNNGV. In nucleotides, the CDR3 is TGTGCCAGCAGCCCGGGACGGTTAATAAACAATGAGCAGTTCTTC. Its protein is CASSPGRLINNEQFF.

This clonotype showed up many times. The chain recombines TRBV11-2 with TRBJ2-5; 8 bases match TRBD1. J was trimmed by 3 bases and V by 1 base; bases with no gene match: 4. The length of the CDR3 is 15 residues. Germline-derived CDR1 and CDR2 are SGHAT and FQNNGV. The CDR3 sequence: CASSLGRTGKETQYF. The CDR3 region has the DNA TGTGCCAGCAGCTTAGGGCGGACAGGGAAAGAGACCCAGTACTTC.

The V gene is TRBV11-3, the J gene TRBJ2-1, with D possibly being TRBD1 or TRBD2 (7 bases each). The CDR3 covers 18 residues. V was shortened by 2 bases and J by 3 bases, with 20 bases between the two germline ends. CDR1 is SGHNT, CDR2 YENEEA, per germline. CDR3: CASSLSGGDRASYNEQFF. For the CDR3, the DNA is TGTGCCAGCAGCTTAAGTGGGGGGGACAGAGCTAGCTACAATGAGCAGTTCTTC.

This clonotype was detected a few times. The chain joins TRBV3-1 to TRBJ1-2; D unclear. V shed 4 bases and J shed 0 bases, with 12 bases lying between them. This CDR3 has 15 amino acids. CDR1 LGHDT and CDR2 YNNKEL come from the germline V gene (reference sequence). The CDR3 DNA follows: TGTGCCAGCAGCCCCGGACGGATCTCTAACTATGGCTACACCTTC. Protein: CASSPGRISNYGYTF.

This clonotype was seen many times. The chain uses TRBV11-2 and TRBJ2-5; D uncertain. Germline V gives CDR1 SGHAT, CDR2 FQNNGV. The length of the CDR3 is 15 residues. With 3 bases removed from V and 0 bases from J, the gap between germline ends came to 11 bases. The CDR3 here is CASSFVHRNQETQYF. In nucleotides, the CDR3 is TGTGCCAGCAGCTTTGTCCACAGAAACCAAGAGACCCAGTACTTC. The full variable domain, in which reference TRBV11-2 and TRBJ2-5 provide the parts outside the CDR3, is EAGVAQSPRYKIIEKRQSVAFWCNPISGHATLYWYQQILGQGPKLLIQFQNNGVVDDSQLPKDRFSAERLKGVDSTLKIQPAKLEDSAVYLCASSFVHRNQETQYFGPGTRLLVL.

The chain couples TRBV4-1 to TRBJ1-1; D is undetermined. V was trimmed by 4 bases and J by 7 bases, leaving 16 bases between them. CDR1 MGHRA and CDR2 YSYEKL come from the germline V gene. This CDR3 comprises 14 residues. This CDR3 is CASSRAPKSGEAFF. Written as DNA, the CDR3 is TGCGCCAGCAGCCGGGCCCCGAAAAGTGGTGAAGCTTTCTTT.